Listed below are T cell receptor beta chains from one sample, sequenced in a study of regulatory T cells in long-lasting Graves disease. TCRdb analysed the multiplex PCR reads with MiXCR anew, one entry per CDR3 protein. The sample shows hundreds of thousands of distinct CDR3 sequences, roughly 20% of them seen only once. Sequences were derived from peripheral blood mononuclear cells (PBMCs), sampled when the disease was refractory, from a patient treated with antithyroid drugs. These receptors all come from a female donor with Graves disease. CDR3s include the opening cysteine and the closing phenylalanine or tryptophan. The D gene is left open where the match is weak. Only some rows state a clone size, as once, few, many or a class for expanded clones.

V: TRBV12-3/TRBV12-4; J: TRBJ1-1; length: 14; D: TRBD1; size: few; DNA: TGTGCCAGCAGTTTTCAGGGGGCGCGTACTGAAGCTTTCTTT; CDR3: CASSFQGARTEAFF
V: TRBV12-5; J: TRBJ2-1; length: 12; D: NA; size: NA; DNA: TGTGCTAGTGGTTCGCCGGGTAGGGAGCAGTTCTTC; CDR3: CASGSPGREQFF
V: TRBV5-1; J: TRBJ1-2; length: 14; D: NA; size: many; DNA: TGCGCCAGCAGCTTGACAGTGGGGGCCTATGGCTACACCTTC; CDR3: CASSLTVGAYGYTF
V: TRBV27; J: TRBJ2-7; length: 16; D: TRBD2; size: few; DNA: TGTGCCAGCAGCCGCACCCCGGGACTAGGCCAGACGGAGCAGTACTTC; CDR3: CASSRTPGLGQTEQYF
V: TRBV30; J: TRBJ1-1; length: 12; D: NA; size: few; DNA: TGTGCCTGGACCCATGGACCCACTGAAGCTTTCTTT; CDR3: CAWTHGPTEAFF
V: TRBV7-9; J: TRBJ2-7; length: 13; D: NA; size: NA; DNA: TGTGCCAGCAGCTTACAAACGAAAAACGAGCAGTACTTC; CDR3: CASSLQTKNEQYF
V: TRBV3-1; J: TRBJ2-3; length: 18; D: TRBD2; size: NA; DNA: TGTGCCAGCAGCCAGAGTAGCGGGAGGGTTCGCGGCACAGATACGCAGTATTTT; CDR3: CASSQSSGRVRGTDTQYF
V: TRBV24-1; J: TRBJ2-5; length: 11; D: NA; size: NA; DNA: TGTGCCACAAGTTCCAGGGAGACCCAGTACTTC; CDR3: CATSSRETQYF
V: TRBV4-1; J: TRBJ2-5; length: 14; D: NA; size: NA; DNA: TGCGCCAGCAGCCAAGATTTGCAGTACGAGACCCAGTACTTC; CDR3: CASSQDLQYETQYF
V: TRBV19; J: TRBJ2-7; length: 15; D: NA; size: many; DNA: TGTGCCAGTAGCTTGAGTACGGGGTATTACTACGAGCAGTACTTC; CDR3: CASSLSTGYYYEQYF
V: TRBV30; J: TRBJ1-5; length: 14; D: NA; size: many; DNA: TGTGCCTGGAGTTTGGGGATTACCAATCAGCCCCAGCATTTT; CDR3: CAWSLGITNQPQHF
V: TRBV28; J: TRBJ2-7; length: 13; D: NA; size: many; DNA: TGTGCCAGCAGTTTTGGGGGGTCCTACGAGCAGTACTTC; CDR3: CASSFGGSYEQYF
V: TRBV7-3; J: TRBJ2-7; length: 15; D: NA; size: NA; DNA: TGTGCCAGCAGCTTAACCCCGACAGGGAGTAGCGGGATACACTTC; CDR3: CASSLTPTGSSGIHF
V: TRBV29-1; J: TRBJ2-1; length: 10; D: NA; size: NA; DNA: TGCAGCGTTGATGGCTCCCAGGGGTTCTTC; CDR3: CSVDGSQGFF
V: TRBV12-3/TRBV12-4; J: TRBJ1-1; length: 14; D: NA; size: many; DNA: TGTGCCAGCAGTTTAGACAGTGGAAGGGCTGAAGCTTTCTTT; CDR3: CASSLDSGRAEAFF
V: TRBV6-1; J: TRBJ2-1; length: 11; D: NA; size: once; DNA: TGTGCCAGCACTTCATACAATGAGCAGTTCTTC; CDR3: CASTSYNEQFF
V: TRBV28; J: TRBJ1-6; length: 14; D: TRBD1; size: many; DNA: TGTGCCAGCACCGTCCCGGGACAGGGTTCACCCCTCCACTTT; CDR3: CASTVPGQGSPLHF
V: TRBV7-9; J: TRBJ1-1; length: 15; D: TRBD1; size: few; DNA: TGTGCCAGCAGCTCAAGGGGACAGTTGAACACTGAAGCTTTCTTT; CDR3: CASSSRGQLNTEAFF